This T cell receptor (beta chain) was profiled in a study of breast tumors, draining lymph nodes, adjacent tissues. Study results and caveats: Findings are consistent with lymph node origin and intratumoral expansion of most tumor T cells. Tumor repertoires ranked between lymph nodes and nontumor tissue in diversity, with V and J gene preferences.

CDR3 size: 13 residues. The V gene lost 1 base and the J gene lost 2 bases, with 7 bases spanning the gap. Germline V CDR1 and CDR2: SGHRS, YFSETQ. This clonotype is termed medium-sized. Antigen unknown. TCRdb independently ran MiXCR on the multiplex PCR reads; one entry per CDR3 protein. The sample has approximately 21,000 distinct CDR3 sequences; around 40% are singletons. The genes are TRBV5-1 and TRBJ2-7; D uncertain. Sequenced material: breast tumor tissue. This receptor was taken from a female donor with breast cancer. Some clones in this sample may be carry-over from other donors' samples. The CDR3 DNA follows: TGCGCCAGCAGCTTGCTCCTCCCCTACGAGCAGTACTTC. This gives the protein CASSLLLPYEQYF.